The 12 T cell receptor beta chains presented below share a single source sample, sequenced in a study of shared clonotypes between healthy human individuals. Generated by immunoSEQ multiplex PCR, the TCRdb table keeps only in-frame clones and is missing some. Among approximately 840,000 clones listed, approximately 97% were seen once. CD45RO-negative CD8 cells positively selected for CCR7 made up the naive population, which excluded terminally differentiated effector memory CD45RA+ cells. Sequenced: naive CD8+ T cells sorted from blood. These receptor sequences come from a young man in good health.

The chain recombines TRBV19 with TRBJ1-5; 7 positions match TRBD1. The CDR3 covers 19 residues. V trimming: 5 bases; J trimming: 0 bases; junction bases outside the gene matches: 16. The V gene's germline CDR1 is LNHDA and CDR2 SQIVND (reference sequence). Here the CDR3 reads CASSPRGDSDRYSNQPQHF. The CDR3 nucleotides read TGTGCCAGTAGTCCAAGGGGGGACAGTGACCGCTATAGCAATCAGCCCCAGCATTTT.

The CDR3 nucleotides are TGTGCCAGCAGTTCCTGGACAGGGGGGACCTACAATGAGCAGTTCTTC. As protein: CASSSWTGGTYNEQFF. The chain combines TRBV27 with TRBJ2-1; 10 bases match TRBD1. The germline V gene encodes CDR1 MNHEY and CDR2 SMNVEV (reference sequence). J lost 2 bases, V lost 4 bases, and 5 bases had no gene match. There are 16 residues in the CDR3.

The CDR3, as DNA: TGTGCCACCAGCACCGGCACGCGGGGACCCTCTCTCTACGAGCAGTACTTC. It yields the protein CATSTGTRGPSLYEQYF. J is TRBJ2-7 and V is TRBV15; tentatively, D is TRBD2 (6 bases). Trimming shortened V by 4 bases and J by 3 bases, and 22 bases separated the two germline ends. The germline V gene has CDR1 LNHNV and CDR2 YYDKDF (reference sequence). There are 17 residues in the CDR3. Looking up the rest from reference TRBV15 and TRBJ2-7 gives the full variable domain: DAMVIQNPRYQVTQFGKPVTLSCSQTLNHNVMYWYQQKSSQAPKLLFHYYDKDFNNEADTPDNFQSRRPNTSFCFLDIRSPGLGDTAMYLCATSTGTRGPSLYEQYFGPGTRLTVT.

This chain links TRBV7-2 with TRBJ2-3; D gene uncertain. The V and J ends lost 6 bases and 4 bases respectively, with 5 bases between them. The germline V gene encodes CDR1 SGHTA and CDR2 FQGNSA. The CDR3 contains 11 residues. The CDR3 here is CASSHSDTQYF. The CDR3, as DNA: TGTGCCAGCAGTCATTCAGATACGCAGTATTTT.

With respect to this clone: Other DNA sequences from this sample encode an identical CDR3 as well. This chain connects TRBV7-2 to TRBJ2-1; no reliable D call. Trimming took off 1 base at V and 5 bases at J, with 3 bases between the two ends. CDR1 and CDR2 from the germline V gene are SGHTA and FQGNSA. The CDR3 is 12 amino acids. The DNA of the CDR3 is TGTGCCAGCAGCTTAGTGGACAATGAGCAGTTCTTC. Translation gives CASSLVDNEQFF.

The chain employs TRBV28 and TRBJ2-7, with a weak D call TRBD1 (6 bases). Germline CDR1 is MDHEN and CDR2 is SYDVKM. There are 13 residues in the CDR3. V lost 7 bases and J 2 bases, leaving 12 bases between the germline ends. The CDR3 reads CASTLRTAYEQYF. DNA for the CDR3: TGTGCCAGCACTCTCCGGACAGCCTACGAGCAGTACTTC.

The genes are TRBV4-1 and TRBJ2-2, with D tentatively TRBD2 (5 bases). The CDR3 spans 17 residues. Germline V gives CDR1 MGHRA, CDR2 YSYEKL. V shed 5 bases and J shed 3 bases, with 19 bases lying between them. This chain's CDR3 is CASSAEPQTTYTGELFF. CDR3 coding DNA: TGCGCCAGCAGCGCAGAGCCACAGACTACTTACACCGGGGAGCTGTTTTTT.

The chain uses TRBV5-5 and TRBJ1-1; D remains ambiguous. Germline lookup yields CDR1 SGHKS and CDR2 YYEKEE (reference sequence). This CDR3 is built from 14 residues. The V gene lost 3 bases and the J gene lost 2 bases, with 11 bases spanning the gap. The CDR3 reads CASSWVRVNTEAFF. Written as DNA, the CDR3 is TGTGCCAGCAGCTGGGTTAGAGTAAACACTGAAGCTTTCTTT.

The rearrangement joins TRBV6-6 to TRBJ1-4, with 9 bases aligning to TRBD1. The junction had 10 bases not matched to a gene; V was cut back by 0 bases and J by 14 bases. The CDR3 length is 15 residues. Germline V gene data show CDR1 as MNHNY and CDR2 as SVGAGI (reference sequence). CDR3 loop: CASSYSGDREKWLFF. The DNA of the CDR3 is TGTGCCAGCAGTTACTCGGGGGACAGGGAAAAATGGCTGTTTTTT.

The chain has TRBV7-8 and TRBJ2-7; no firm D call. Trimming pared 2 bases from V and 3 bases from J, leaving 8 bases between. The germline V gene encodes CDR1 SGHVS and CDR2 FQNEAQ. This CDR3 has 13 residues. The CDR3 region is CASSLKHLYEQYF. CDR3 in DNA: TGTGCCAGCAGCTTAAAGCACCTCTACGAGCAGTACTTC.

As regards this clone: At the DNA level, this CDR3 is encoded by other sequences in the same sample as well. The chain is built from TRBV5-1 and TRBJ2-1, with 12 bases fitting TRBD2. CDR3 length: 15 amino acids. Germline V gene data show CDR1 as SGHRS and CDR2 as YFSETQ. The junction had 3 bases not matched to a gene; V was cut back by 1 base and J by 7 bases. Here the CDR3 DNA reads TGCGCCAGCAGCTTGAGACTAGCGGGAGCGAATGAGCAGTTCTTC. It encodes CASSLRLAGANEQFF.

The chain recombines TRBV6-1 with TRBJ1-4; D not certain. Looked up from germline, CDR1 is MNHNS and CDR2 is SASEGT. V gave up 4 bases and J gave up 12 bases, with 9 bases separating them. CDR3 length: 11 amino acids. In DNA form, the CDR3 reads TGTGCCAGCAGTGGGGGTCAGCAACTGTTTTTT. It codes for CASSGGQQLFF.